This TCR beta chain was retrieved from a study of blood T cells in healthy people across ages. The study, taken as a whole, reports: In these data, TCR beta diversity tracked strongly with naive T cell percentage. Possibly confounding the expanded clonotype changes was the fact that donor CMV status was unknown.

The authors ran a second PCR of 7 to 11 cycles using a sample-barcoded 5' primer and a J-beta primer mix. All samples gave at least 2.5 million CDR3-containing paired-end reads. TCRdb analysed the 5' RACE reads with MiXCR anew, one entry per CDR3 protein. Seen here are more than 1,000,000 distinct CDR3 sequences, approximately 26% observed once, and the top ten hold 0.75%. For this clonotype: Its antigen is currently unknown.

These data were also reused for a study on T cells of mothers and their children. That source adds: Slightly higher, non-significant overlap characterized related mother-child pairs relative to unrelated pairs.

Material for sequencing was blood. The receptor was derived from a girl aged 2 to 9 in good health.

CDR3 region: CASSPGQGPNEKLFF. The DNA of the CDR3 is TGTGCCAGCAGCCCTGGACAGGGACCTAATGAAAAACTGTTTTTT. V usage is TRBV7-9 and J usage is TRBJ1-4; 8 nucleotides line up with TRBD1. The junction had 5 bases not matched to a gene; V was cut back by 5 bases and J by 3 bases. This CDR3 is built from 15 residues. Germline CDR1 SEHNR, CDR2 FQNEAQ (reference sequence).